Sequencing of this T cell receptor (beta chain) was carried out in a study of blood T cell repertoires in COVID-19. Turning to the study itself: T cells, B-cell-depleted T cells, or PBMCs supplied cDNA or gDNA.

V was clipped by 2 bases and J by 5 bases; unmatched bases: 3. CDR3 length equals 15 residues. Germline loops: CDR1 MNHEY, CDR2 SVGAGI. Assay used: immunoSEQ multiplex PCR; TCRdb lists only in-frame clones, some missing. Of roughly 17,000 clones listed, around 87% are singletons. This receptor was obtained from a human donor in a cohort sampled during active COVID-19. This sequence joins TRBV6-5 and TRBJ1-4; 9 nucleotides agree with TRBD1. The sample comprised peripheral blood. The DNA for the CDR3 is TGTGCCAGCAGTTACGGGACAGGGAGGAATGAAAAACTGTTTTTT. It encodes CASSYGTGRNEKLFF.